This TCR beta chain was sequenced during a study of blood T cell repertoires in COVID-19. Study at large: Specimens from acute and convalescent COVID-19 originated in the United States, Italy and Spain. PBMCs, B-cell-depleted T cells, or T cells were the source of the cDNA or gDNA that made up the material.

In the original workflow: Amplified reference gene primers provided the basis for estimating nucleated cell counts. Measured with immunoSEQ multiplex PCR; TCRdb has only the in-frame clones, and not every one. D and trimming come from the DNA, and the V and J calls and clone size come from that table. Seen here are 160,000 or so clones, roughly 93% observed once, and the top ten hold less than 2.5%. Only one count was recorded for this clone. V lost 1 base and J lost 3, with 10 bases in between. Germline V gene sequence: CDR1 SNHLY, CDR2 FYNNEI. The CDR3 is made up of 14 amino acids. This receptor was taken from a man aged 18 to 35 with acute or convalescent COVID-19. Sequencing was carried out using peripheral blood. The chain uses TRBV2 and TRBJ2-7, with a tentative D call TRBD1 (6 bases). The CDR3 region is CASSEDGRGYEQYF. In DNA, the CDR3 is TGTGCCAGCAGTGAAGACGGCAGGGGCTACGAGCAGTACTTC. The entire variable domain, with the rest obtained from reference TRBV2 and TRBJ2-7, is as follows: EPEVTQTPSHQVTQMGQEVILRCVPISNHLYFYWYRQILGQKVEFLVSFYNNEISEKSEIFDDQFSVERPDGSNFTLKIRSTKLEDSAMYFCASSEDGRGYEQYFGPGTRLTVT.